These 27 T cell receptor beta chains share one sample of origin, sequenced in a study of CD8+ T cells in alopecia areata. As the sequencing template, cDNA was produced by extracting RNA and reverse transcribing it. The repertoire was sequenced with immunoSEQ multiplex PCR; TCRdb's copy has only in-frame clones and lacks some. The sample presents roughly 260,000 clones, none singletons. Cutaneous lymph nodes were pooled and cells sorted by CD4, CD8alpha, NKG2D, NKG2ACE and more. Specimen: CD4+ T cells sorted from a lymph node. The receptors were gathered from a C3H/HeJ mouse with alopecia areata. MHC haplotype of the mouse line: H2-k.

Remarks on this clone: Gene and germline names: mouse. Other DNA sequences in the sample encode the same CDR3. CDR3 loop: CTCSAGLANTGQLYF. CDR3 bases read: TGCACCTGCAGTGCTGGACTGGCAAACACCGGG. The J gene is TRBJ2-2, the V gene TRBV1; the match to TRBD2 covers 7 bases. Read sequence stops 4 residues before the CDR3 end, and the germline J gene provides the missing end. The CDR3 consists of 15 residues. V lost 3 bases to trimming and J lost 0 bases; unmatched junction nucleotides: 1. Germline values: CDR1 NSQYPW, CDR2 LRSPGD (reference sequence).

Comment on this clone: Gene names denote mouse genes. The read terminates 4 residues before the CDR3 end, so the remaining end is supplied by the germline J gene. The chain employs TRBV19 and TRBJ2-2; TRBD1 agrees at 9 bases. This CDR3 spans 17 amino acids. V dropped 0 bases and J dropped 2; count of bases not matched to a gene: 5. Germline V lookup: CDR1 FNHDT, CDR2 SITEND (reference sequence). The CDR3 DNA, read in part, is TGTGCCAGCAGTATAGCTCGCGGACAGGGGAACACCGGG. Translating it yields CASSIARGQGNTG. The entire CDR3 protein is CASSIARGQGNTGQLYF.

This clone appeared a few times. Gene names refer to mouse genes. The sequenced fragment ends 4 residues before the CDR3 boundary, so the rest is inferred from the germline J gene. The chain employs TRBV5 and TRBJ2-7, with D possibly being TRBD2 (7 bases). CDR1 LGHNA and CDR2 YNLKQL come from the germline V gene (reference sequence). Deletions cut 0 bases from V and 0 bases from J, with 9 bases between. The length of the CDR3 is 15 residues. CDR3 sequence reads: CASSQDGGHSYEQYF. The sequenced CDR3 bases are TGTGCCAGCAGCCAAGATGGGGGGCACTCCTAT.

This clone was picked up a small number of times. Mouse germline and gene names are used. The CDR3 end falls 4 residues outside the read, so it is completed with the germline J gene. Other DNA sequences within the sample encode an identical CDR3. V and J are TRBV19 and TRBJ1-2, with D perhaps TRBD1 (5 bases). Trimming left V 2 bases short and J 4 bases short, with 9 bases between. The germline CDR1 and CDR2 sequences are FNHDT and SITEND (reference sequence). The CDR3 contains 13 residues. CDR3 protein: CASSMGGGSDYTF. The sequenced part of the CDR3 DNA is TGTGCCAGCAGTATGGGGGGAGGCTCC.

As to this clone: Genes and germline are mouse. The read terminates 3 residues ahead of where the CDR3 ends, so the germline J gene completes it. V and J are TRBV5 and TRBJ1-6; 7 bases line up with TRBD1. TRBJ1-6 is filed as an ORF, its function uncertain. Germline loops: CDR1 LGHNA, CDR2 YNLKQL (reference sequence). The CDR3 runs 16 residues. V was clipped by 4 bases and J by 0 bases; unmatched bases: 3. CDR3 amino acids: CASSPRDSSYNSPLYF. CDR3 DNA, as far as it was read: TGTGCCAGCAGCCCCCGGGACAGTTCCTATAATTCGCCC.

Turning to this clone: The gene names here belong to mouse. The read halts 4 residues ahead of the CDR3 end, with the missing end drawn from the germline J gene. The V gene is TRBV13-1, the J gene TRBJ2-1, with TRBD1 as a possible D gene (6 bases). This CDR3 has 17 residues. V gave up 2 bases and J gave up 3 bases, with 18 bases separating them. The V gene's germline CDR1 is NSHNY and CDR2 SYGAGN. Here the CDR3 reads CASSEAGQKASYAEQFF. CDR3 DNA, as far as it was read: TGTGCCAGCAGTGAAGCGGGACAAAAAGCCTCCTATGCT.

In the case of this clone: Germline and genes: mouse. CDR3 DNA, as far as it was read: TGTGCCAGCGGCACGGGACACTCCACA. It specifies CASGTGHST. The entire CDR3 sequence reads CASGTGHSTEVFF. The rearrangement uses TRBV13-2 and TRBJ1-1, with D possibly being TRBD1 (6 bases). Read sequence stops 4 residues before the CDR3 end, and the germline J gene provides the missing end. The CDR3 runs 13 residues. Trimming stripped 5 bases from V and 4 bases from J, with 12 bases between. Per germline, CDR1 NNHNN and CDR2 SYGAGS (reference sequence).

With respect to this clone: Mouse gene names and germline throughout. CDR3 amino acids: CASSPPGGAETLYF. The CDR3 DNA, read in part, is TGTGCCAGCAGCCCACCAGGGGGGGCAGAA. The J gene is TRBJ2-3, the V gene TRBV5, with TRBD1 as a possible D gene (7 bases). The read gets to within 4 residues of the CDR3 end, and the germline J gene fills in the rest. This CDR3 has 14 amino acids. V was trimmed by 4 bases and J by 3 bases, leaving 11 bases between them. The germline V gene encodes CDR1 LGHNA and CDR2 YNLKQL (reference sequence).

Ten or more counts support this clone. The genes and germline here are from mouse. The CDR3 extends 4 residues past the end of the read, so its final part is completed from the germline J gene. The rearrangement uses TRBV17 and TRBJ2-3; D uncertain. Per germline, CDR1 MNHDT and CDR2 YYDKIL. With 0 bases removed from V and 0 bases from J, the gap between germline ends came to 7 bases. There are 15 residues in the CDR3. The part of the CDR3 DNA that was read is TGTGCTAGCAGTAGAGACTGGTCTAGTGCAGAA. It translates to CASSRDWSSAE. The complete CDR3 reads CASSRDWSSAETLYF.

There are many counts of this clone. These gene names are mouse names. CDR3 DNA, as far as it was read: TGTGCCAGCAGTTACGGACAGTCAAACACA. This encodes CASSYGQSNT. From start to end, the CDR3 is CASSYGQSNTEVFF. J is TRBJ1-1 and V is TRBV13-1, with D perhaps TRBD1 (6 bases). Sequencing ends 4 residues short of the CDR3 end; the germline J gene provides the rest. This CDR3 has 14 amino acids. With 4 bases removed from V and 0 bases from J, the gap between germline ends came to 10 bases. Per germline, CDR1 NSHNY and CDR2 SYGAGN.

This clone was observed at least ten times. These gene names are mouse names. The CDR3 end lies 4 residues beyond the end of the read and is filled in from the germline J gene. The same CDR3 arises from other DNA sequences in this sample as well. The V gene is TRBV31, the J gene TRBJ2-3; 10 bases are shared with TRBD2. Looked up from germline, CDR1 is GKSSPN and CDR2 is SITVG. The CDR3 sequence is 14 residues long. The ends lost 3 bases at V and 0 bases at J; junction bases unmatched: 0. CDR3 region: CAWRDWGSAETLYF. The covered CDR3 bases are TGTGCCTGGAGGGACTGGGGGAGTGCAGAA.

This clone appeared a few times. Gene names denote mouse genes. Read coverage stops 3 residues before the CDR3 terminus; the germline J gene supplies the remainder. This rearrangement joins TRBV5 to TRBJ1-6; D not resolved. TRBJ1-6 is noted as an ORF with a role that remains uncertain. Trimming took off 3 bases at V and 9 bases at J, with 15 bases between the two ends. The CDR3 runs to 15 residues. The germline gives CDR1 LGHNA, CDR2 YNLKQL (reference sequence). The CDR3 spells CASSQGEDRFSPLYF. The CDR3 bases that were read are TGTGCCAGCAGCCAGGGAGAGGATAGATTTTCGCCC.

A word on this clone: Gene names refer to mouse genes. The observed sequence ends 4 residues before the CDR3 terminus, with the missing tail filled in from the germline J gene. This chain links TRBV17 with TRBJ1-2; D perhaps matches TRBD1 (5 bases). From germline, CDR1 is MNHDT and CDR2 YYDKIL. The CDR3 is made up of 13 amino acids. The CDR3 protein is CASSPLGGGDYTF. The covered CDR3 bases are TGTGCTAGCAGTCCCCTGGGGGGAGGC.

This clone has just a few counts. Just one base apart from a much larger clone, this may be a read error. Gene names are the mouse ones. The read comes to an end 4 residues before the CDR3 does, leaving the germline J gene to fill in the end. This sample also contains other DNA sequences that code for the same CDR3. The chain couples TRBV13-3 to TRBJ2-7; possible D gene TRBD2, 6 bases. This CDR3 has 14 amino acids. Trimming removed 2 bases from V and 0 bases from J, with 9 bases in between. Germline lookup yields CDR1 NNHDY and CDR2 SYVADS. Partial CDR3 DNA: TGTGCCAGCAGTGACTGGGGTAGCTCCTAT. Translating it yields CASSDWGSSY. The full CDR3 protein is CASSDWGSSYEQYF.

Regarding this clone: The genes are named according to mouse. The CDR3 end falls 4 residues outside the read, so it is completed with the germline J gene. At the DNA level, this CDR3 is encoded by other sequences in the same sample as well. The chain employs TRBV5 and TRBJ2-7; D is unresolved. Germline CDR1 is LGHNA and CDR2 is YNLKQL (reference sequence). The length of the CDR3 is 11 residues. The CDR3 bases that were read are TGTGCCAGCAGCCAAACTTAT. Its protein is CASSQTY. Given in full, the CDR3 is CASSQTYEQYF.

Turning to this clone: Mouse germline and gene names are used. Read coverage stops 4 residues before the CDR3 terminus; the germline J gene supplies the remainder. The chain couples TRBV13-1 to TRBJ2-7, with 11 bases matching TRBD2. This CDR3 has 15 residues. Looked up from germline, CDR1 is NSHNY and CDR2 is SYGAGN. The CDR3 DNA, read in part, is TGTGCCAGCAGTGATGCTAACTGGGGGGGCGAT. Translation: CASSDANWGGD. The entire CDR3 is CASSDANWGGDEQYF.

Turning to this clone: Genes and germline come from the mouse. Read coverage stops 4 residues before the CDR3 terminus; the germline J gene supplies the remainder. The rearrangement links TRBV19 to TRBJ2-5; TRBD2 might be the D (5 bases). The CDR3 is made up of 14 amino acids. V gave up 4 bases and J gave up 2 bases, with 11 bases separating them. Per germline, CDR1 FNHDT and CDR2 SITEND (reference sequence). CDR3 bases read: TGTGCCAGCAGTCCCTCTGGGCGCCAAGAC. Protein product: CASSPSGRQD. The CDR3 in its entirety is CASSPSGRQDTQYF.

Notes on this clone: Gene labels here are mouse ones. The DNA ends 4 residues before the CDR3 does, and the rest of the CDR3 is filled in from the germline J gene. The chain combines TRBV13-2 with TRBJ2-5, with TRBD1 identical over 7 bases. The CDR3 totals 13 residues. The germline V gene has CDR1 NNHNN and CDR2 SYGAGS (reference sequence). The CDR3 loop reads CASGGGTVDTQYF. The sequenced CDR3 bases are TGTGCCAGCGGTGGCGGGACAGTAGAC.

The sample holds a few counts of this clone. Germline and genes here are mouse. The CDR3 goes on 4 residues after the read ends, and that part is filled in from the germline J gene. The chain joins TRBV13-3 to TRBJ1-2; the match to TRBD1 covers 7 bases. There are 14 residues in the CDR3. Germline-derived CDR1 and CDR2 are NNHDY and SYVADS. V lost 4 bases, J lost 0 bases, and 3 bases stayed unmatched. The CDR3 protein is CASSKTGTNSDYTF. The part of the CDR3 DNA that was read is TGTGCCAGCAGTAAGACAGGGACAAACTCC.

This clone appeared a few times. Germline and genes: mouse. The sequence runs out 3 residues before the end of the CDR3; the remainder is reconstructed from the germline J gene. This rearrangement joins TRBV1 to TRBJ1-6, with a possible D match to TRBD1 (6 bases). TRBJ1-6 is treated as an ORF (open reading frame) with a function not yet certain. This CDR3 is built from 14 residues. From germline, CDR1 is NSQYPW and CDR2 LRSPGD (reference sequence). V lost 4 bases and J 4 bases, leaving 8 bases between the germline ends. The CDR3 DNA, read in part, is TGCACCTGCAGTGGGACAGAATATAATTCGCCC. Amino acids: CTCSGTEYNSP. The full CDR3 is CTCSGTEYNSPLYF.

This clone was seen a handful of times. The gene names given are mouse names. The read ends 4 residues early relative to the CDR3; the germline J gene fills the gap. This specimen includes other DNA sequences encoding the same CDR3. The chain joins TRBV13-1 to TRBJ2-1; D ambiguous. V was cut by 0 bases and J by 6 bases, with 4 bases left in between. The length of the CDR3 is 12 residues. The V gene's germline CDR1 is NSHNY and CDR2 SYGAGN. The CDR3 DNA, read in part, is TGTGCCAGCAGTGATGCATTTGCT. It yields the protein CASSDAFA. The complete CDR3 reads CASSDAFAEQFF.

This clone turned up a few times. The germline and genes are mouse ones. The read terminates 4 residues before the CDR3 end, so the remaining end is supplied by the germline J gene. The chain recombines TRBV1 with TRBJ1-4; TRBD1 is a possible D gene (5 bases). Germline assignment: CDR1 NSQYPW and CDR2 LRSPGD (reference sequence). This CDR3 contains 16 residues. CDR3: CTCSATPGLGGERLFF. CDR3 bases read: TGCACCTGCAGTGCAACACCGGGACTGGGGGGCGAA.

This clone was seen only a few times. Gene names denote mouse genes. The read gets to within 4 residues of the CDR3 end, and the germline J gene fills in the rest. Other DNA sequences in the same sample also yield this CDR3. J is TRBJ2-3 and V is TRBV13-1; D perhaps matches TRBD2 (5 bases). Per germline, CDR1 NSHNY and CDR2 SYGAGN. The CDR3 consists of 15 residues. The ends were cut back, 2 bases at V and 0 bases at J, with 10 bases in the middle. The CDR3 here is CASSEGLGSAETLYF. The sequenced part of the CDR3 DNA is TGTGCCAGCAGTGAAGGGCTGGGAAGTGCAGAA.

This clone was seen a handful of times. The germline and genes are mouse ones. The read comes to an end 4 residues before the CDR3 does, leaving the germline J gene to fill in the end. The chain couples TRBV13-1 to TRBJ2-3; D possibly corresponds to TRBD2 (5 bases). The germline V and J ends were trimmed by 2 bases and 0 bases, with 7 bases remaining between them. CDR1 and CDR2 (germline): NSHNY, SYGAGN. This CDR3 contains 14 residues. The CDR3 region is CASSEAGSAETLYF. CDR3 DNA, as far as it was read: TGTGCCAGCAGTGAGGCTGGGAGTGCAGAA.

As concerns this clone: The genes are named according to mouse. Sequencing ends 4 residues short of the CDR3 end; the germline J gene provides the rest. The chain uses TRBV29 and TRBJ2-3, with TRBD1 identical over 8 bases. J was trimmed by 0 bases and V by 6 bases; bases with no gene match: 2. The length of the CDR3 is 14 residues. Germline V CDR1 and CDR2: MSHET, SYDVDS. CDR3 DNA (partial): TGTGCTAGCAGGACAGGGGCTAGTGCAGAA. It yields the protein CASRTGASAE. The full CDR3 protein reads CASRTGASAETLYF.

Note on this clone: Gene names and germline match the mouse. Partial CDR3 DNA: TGTGCCAGCAGTGATTCGGGGGGAGGAAGTCAAAAC. It yields the protein CASSDSGGGSQN. Given in full, the CDR3 is CASSDSGGGSQNTLYF. The chain has TRBV13-1 and TRBJ2-4, with D possibly matching TRBD2 (6 bases). The read ends 4 residues before the CDR3 terminus; that terminus is restored from the germline J gene. V was clipped by 1 base and J by 0 bases, with 12 bases between them. Germline CDR1 and CDR2: NSHNY and SYGAGN. The CDR3 length is 16 residues.

Details on this clone: The listed genes are named as in mouse. The read falls 4 residues short of the CDR3 end, and the missing part is taken from the germline J gene. The same CDR3 also results from other DNA sequences found in this sample. The chain is built from TRBV19 and TRBJ2-1, with 12 bases that match TRBD2. The germline CDR1 and CDR2 sequences are FNHDT and SITEND (reference sequence). Unmatched junction bases numbered 1, after V lost 3 bases and J lost 3 bases. The CDR3 is 15 amino acids. The part of the CDR3 DNA that was read is TGTGCCAGCAGTAGGGGACTGGGGGGCTATGCT. Protein product: CASSRGLGGYA. The full-length CDR3 reads as CASSRGLGGYAEQFF.